This TCR beta chain derives from a study of cytotoxic CD8 clonotypes in ibrutinib-treated CLL. Study as a whole: Among the patients, about a dozen presented as relapsed/refractory and about 16 as treatment-naive; 17 to 18 showed unmutated IGHV. Response samples came after a median about 11 months of treatment, range 6 to 36. Overall study results and limits: The study found baseline clonality above age-matched healthy donors, tracking circulating CD8+ T-cell counts. Sustained-remission and progressing patients diverged in sampling times.

TCRdb keeps only in-frame clones here, not all; method: immunoSEQ multiplex PCR. The profile shows about 92,000 clones, 60% to 80% of them singletons. As for this clone: Antigen unknown.

The germline V and J ends were trimmed by 6 bases and 7 bases, with 11 bases remaining between them. Per the germline V gene, CDR1 is MDHEN and CDR2 is SYDVKM. The CDR3 contains 12 residues. The sequences come from PBMCs, collected after 24 months of ibrutinib treatment. The TCR was taken from a human donor with chronic lymphocytic leukemia. This chain connects TRBV28 to TRBJ2-3; weak D call: TRBD1 (6 bases). CDR3 nucleotide sequence: TGTGCCAGCAGCTGGGGGCCAAATACGCAGTATTTT. Protein: CASSWGPNTQYF. The full variable domain, completed using reference TRBV28 and TRBJ2-3, is DVKVTQSSRYLVKRTGEKVFLECVQDMDHENMFWYRQDPGLGLRLIYFSYDVKMKEKGDIPEGYSVSREKKERFSLILESASTNQTSMYLCASSWGPNTQYFGPGTRLTVL.